The 4 T cell receptor beta chains presented below share a single source sample, sequenced in a study of T cells in tuberculosis. Repertoires were generated with immunoSEQ multiplex PCR, while TCRdb's copy carries only in-frame clones and drops some. The table has 35,000 to 45,000 clones, around 94% seen once. Material for sequencing was PBMCs. The receptors derive from a donor between 5 and 29 years old with latent tuberculosis or without tuberculosis infection. Some clones in this sample may be carry-over from other donors' samples.

The chain couples TRBV28 to TRBJ2-1; D not certain. Per the germline V gene, CDR1 is MDHEN and CDR2 is SYDVKM. V was shortened by 7 bases and J by 3 bases, with 16 bases between the two germline ends. The CDR3 totals 15 residues. CDR3 protein: CASTSTLRSYNEQFF. For the CDR3, the DNA is TGTGCCAGCACCTCCACCCTTCGCAGCTACAATGAGCAGTTCTTC.

The chain links TRBV4-1 to TRBJ1-4; TRBD1 agrees at 9 bases. V lost 6 bases, J lost 7 bases, and 9 bases stayed unmatched. Germline V gene sequence: CDR1 MGHRA, CDR2 YSYEKL. The CDR3 totals 15 residues. Written as DNA, the CDR3 is TGCGCCAGCAGGATTACCGGGACAGGGCCTGAAAAACTGTTTTTT. Translation: CASRITGTGPEKLFF.

V is TRBV6-5 and J is TRBJ2-7; 10 nucleotides line up with TRBD1. With 6 bases clipped from V and 3 bases from J, the junction kept 8 bases outside the gene matches. CDR3 length: 15 residues. CDR1 and CDR2 (germline): MNHEY, SVGAGI. CDR3: CASSRPGQGYYEQYF. The CDR3 region has the DNA TGTGCCAGCAGCCGTCCGGGACAGGGGTACTACGAGCAGTACTTC.

The J gene is TRBJ1-2, the V gene TRBV29-1, with 7 nucleotides matching TRBD1. Germline assignment: CDR1 SQVTM and CDR2 ANQGSEA. V dropped 4 bases and J dropped 6; count of bases not matched to a gene: 5. CDR3 size: 12 residues. The CDR3 region is CSVVAGGDGYTF. CDR3 DNA: TGCAGCGTTGTGGCAGGGGGTGATGGCTACACCTTC.